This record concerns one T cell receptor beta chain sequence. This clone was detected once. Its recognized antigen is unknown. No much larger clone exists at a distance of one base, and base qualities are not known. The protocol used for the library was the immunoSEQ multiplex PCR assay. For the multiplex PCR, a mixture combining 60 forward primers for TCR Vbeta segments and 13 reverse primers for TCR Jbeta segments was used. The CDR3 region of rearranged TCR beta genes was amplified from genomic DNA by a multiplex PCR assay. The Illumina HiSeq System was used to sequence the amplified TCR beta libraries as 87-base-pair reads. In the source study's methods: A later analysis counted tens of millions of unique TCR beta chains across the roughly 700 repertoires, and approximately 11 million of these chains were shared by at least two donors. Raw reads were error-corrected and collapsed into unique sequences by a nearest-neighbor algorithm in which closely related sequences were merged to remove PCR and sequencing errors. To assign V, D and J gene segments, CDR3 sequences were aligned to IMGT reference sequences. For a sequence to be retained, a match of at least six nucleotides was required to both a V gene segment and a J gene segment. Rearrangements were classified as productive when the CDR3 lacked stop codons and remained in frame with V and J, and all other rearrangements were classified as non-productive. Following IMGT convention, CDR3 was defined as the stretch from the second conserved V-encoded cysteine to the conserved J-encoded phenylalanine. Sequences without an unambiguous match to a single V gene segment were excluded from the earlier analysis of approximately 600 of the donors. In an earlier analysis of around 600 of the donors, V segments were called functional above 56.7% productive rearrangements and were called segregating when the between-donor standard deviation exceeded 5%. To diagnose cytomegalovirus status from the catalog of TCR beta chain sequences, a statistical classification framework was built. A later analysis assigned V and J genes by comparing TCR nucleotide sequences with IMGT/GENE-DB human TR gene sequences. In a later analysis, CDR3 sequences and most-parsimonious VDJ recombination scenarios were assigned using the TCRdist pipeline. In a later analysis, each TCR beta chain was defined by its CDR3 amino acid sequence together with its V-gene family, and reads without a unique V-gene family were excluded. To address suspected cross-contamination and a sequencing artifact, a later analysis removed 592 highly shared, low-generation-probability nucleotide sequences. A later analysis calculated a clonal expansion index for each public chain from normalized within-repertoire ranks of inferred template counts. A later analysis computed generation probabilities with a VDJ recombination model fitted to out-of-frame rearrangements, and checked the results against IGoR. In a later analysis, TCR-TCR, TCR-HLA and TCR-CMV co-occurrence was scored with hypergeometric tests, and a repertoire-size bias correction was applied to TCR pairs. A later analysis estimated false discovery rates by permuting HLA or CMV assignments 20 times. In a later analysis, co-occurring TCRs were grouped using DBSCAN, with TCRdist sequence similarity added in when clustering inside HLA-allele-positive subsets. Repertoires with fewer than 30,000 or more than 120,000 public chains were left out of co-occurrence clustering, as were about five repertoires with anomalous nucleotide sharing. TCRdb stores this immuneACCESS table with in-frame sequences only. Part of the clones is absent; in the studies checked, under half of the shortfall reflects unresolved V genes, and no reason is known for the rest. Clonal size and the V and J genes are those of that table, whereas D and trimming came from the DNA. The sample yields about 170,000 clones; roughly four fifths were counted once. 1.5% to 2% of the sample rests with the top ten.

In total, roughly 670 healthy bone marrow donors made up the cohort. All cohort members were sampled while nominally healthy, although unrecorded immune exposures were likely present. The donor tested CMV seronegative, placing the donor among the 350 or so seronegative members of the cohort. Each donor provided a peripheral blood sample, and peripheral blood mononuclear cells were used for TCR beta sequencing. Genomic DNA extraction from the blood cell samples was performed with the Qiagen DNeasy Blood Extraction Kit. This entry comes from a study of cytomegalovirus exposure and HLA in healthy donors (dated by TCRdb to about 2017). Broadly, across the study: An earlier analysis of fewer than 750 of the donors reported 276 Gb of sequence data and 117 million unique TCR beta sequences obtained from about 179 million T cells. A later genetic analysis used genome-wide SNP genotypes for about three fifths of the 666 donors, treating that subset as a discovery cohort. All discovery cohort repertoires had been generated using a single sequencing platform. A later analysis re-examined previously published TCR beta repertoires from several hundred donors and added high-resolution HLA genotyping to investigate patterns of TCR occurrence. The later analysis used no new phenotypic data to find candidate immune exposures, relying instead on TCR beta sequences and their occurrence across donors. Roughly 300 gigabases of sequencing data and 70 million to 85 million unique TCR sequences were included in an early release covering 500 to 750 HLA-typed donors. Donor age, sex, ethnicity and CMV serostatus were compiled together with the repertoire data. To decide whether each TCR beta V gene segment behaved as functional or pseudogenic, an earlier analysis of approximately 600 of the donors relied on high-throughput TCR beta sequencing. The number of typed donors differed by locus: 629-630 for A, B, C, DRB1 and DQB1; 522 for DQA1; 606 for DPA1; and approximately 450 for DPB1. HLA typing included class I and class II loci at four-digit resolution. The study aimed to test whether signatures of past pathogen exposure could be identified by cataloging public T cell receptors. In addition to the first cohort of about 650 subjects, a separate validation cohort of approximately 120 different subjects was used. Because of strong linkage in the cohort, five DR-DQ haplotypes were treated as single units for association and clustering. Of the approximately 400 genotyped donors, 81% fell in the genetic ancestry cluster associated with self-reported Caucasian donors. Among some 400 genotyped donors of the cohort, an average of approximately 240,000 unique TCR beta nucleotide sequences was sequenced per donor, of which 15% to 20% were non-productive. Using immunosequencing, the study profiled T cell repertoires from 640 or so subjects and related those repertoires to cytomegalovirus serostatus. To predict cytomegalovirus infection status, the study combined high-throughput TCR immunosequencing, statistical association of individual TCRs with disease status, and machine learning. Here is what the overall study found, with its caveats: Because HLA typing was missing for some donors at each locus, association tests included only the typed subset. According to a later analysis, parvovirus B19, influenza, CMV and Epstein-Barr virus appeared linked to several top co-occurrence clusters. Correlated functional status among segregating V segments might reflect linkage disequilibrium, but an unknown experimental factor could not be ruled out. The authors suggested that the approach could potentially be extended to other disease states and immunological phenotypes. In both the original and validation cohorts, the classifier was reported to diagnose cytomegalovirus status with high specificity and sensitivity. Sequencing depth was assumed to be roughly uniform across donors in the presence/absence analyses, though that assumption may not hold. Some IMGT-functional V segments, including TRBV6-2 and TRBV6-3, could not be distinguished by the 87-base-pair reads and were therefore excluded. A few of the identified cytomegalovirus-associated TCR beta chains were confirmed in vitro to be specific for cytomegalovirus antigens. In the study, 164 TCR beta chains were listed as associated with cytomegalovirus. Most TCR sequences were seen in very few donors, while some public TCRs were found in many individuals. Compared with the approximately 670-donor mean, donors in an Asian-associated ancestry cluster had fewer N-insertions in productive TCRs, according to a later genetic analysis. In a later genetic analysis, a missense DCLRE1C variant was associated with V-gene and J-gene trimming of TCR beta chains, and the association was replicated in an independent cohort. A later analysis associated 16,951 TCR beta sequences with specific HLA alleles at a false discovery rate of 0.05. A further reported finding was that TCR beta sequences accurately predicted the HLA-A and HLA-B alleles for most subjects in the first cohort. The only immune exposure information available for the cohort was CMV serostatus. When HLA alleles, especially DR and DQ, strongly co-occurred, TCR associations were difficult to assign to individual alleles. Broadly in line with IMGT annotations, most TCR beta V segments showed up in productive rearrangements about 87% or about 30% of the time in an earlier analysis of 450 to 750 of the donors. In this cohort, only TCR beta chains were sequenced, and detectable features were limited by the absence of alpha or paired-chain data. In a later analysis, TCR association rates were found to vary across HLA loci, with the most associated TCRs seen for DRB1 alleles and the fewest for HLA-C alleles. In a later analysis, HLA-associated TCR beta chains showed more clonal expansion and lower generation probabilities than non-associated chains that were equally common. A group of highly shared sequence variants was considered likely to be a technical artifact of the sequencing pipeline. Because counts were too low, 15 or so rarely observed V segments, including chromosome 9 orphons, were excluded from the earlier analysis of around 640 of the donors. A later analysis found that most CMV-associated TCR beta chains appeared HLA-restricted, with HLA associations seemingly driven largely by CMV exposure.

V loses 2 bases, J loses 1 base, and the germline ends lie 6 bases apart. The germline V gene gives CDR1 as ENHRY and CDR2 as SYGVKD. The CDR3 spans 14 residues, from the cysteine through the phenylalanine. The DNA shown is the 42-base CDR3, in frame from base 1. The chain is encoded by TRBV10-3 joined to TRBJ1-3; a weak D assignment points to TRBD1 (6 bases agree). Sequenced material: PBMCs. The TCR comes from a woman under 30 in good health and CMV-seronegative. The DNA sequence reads TGTGCCATCAGTGAGAGGGGGTCTGGAAACACCATATATTTT. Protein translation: CAISERGSGNTIYF.